The 28 T cell receptor beta chains given below trace back to one sample, sequenced in a study of blood T cell repertoires in COVID-19 (dated by TCRdb to about 2020). Library preparation employed the immunoSEQ multiplex PCR assay. TCRdb carries this immuneACCESS record with in-frame sequences only. Its versions omit some clonotypes, under half of them owing to an unresolved V gene in the studies checked, with the rest unexplained. This sample holds tens of thousands of clones; roughly 76% were observed only once. In total, the top ten clones hold 25% to 30% of the sample. The sample comprised peripheral blood. All receptors come from a woman over 75 with active or convalescent COVID-19.

A note on this clone: The junction departs from germline at one end; a sequencing error may be responsible. The CDR3 protein is CASSPGTGGLGETQYF. CDR3 nucleotide sequence: TGTGCTAGCAGCCCCGGGACAGGGGGCTTAGGAGAGACCCAGTACTTC. V is TRBV7-7 and J is TRBJ2-5; TRBD1 aligns across 12 bases. Germline lookup yields CDR1 SSHAT and CDR2 FNYEAQ (reference sequence). This CDR3 is 16 amino acids long.

The V call is TRBV19, the J call TRBJ2-1, with D tentatively TRBD2 (5 bases). Trimming removed 5 bases from V and 4 bases from J, with 15 bases in between. CDR1 LNHDA and CDR2 SQIVND come from the germline V gene (reference sequence). This CDR3 is 15 amino acids long. Here the CDR3 DNA reads TGTGCCAGTAGTTTACCTCCTCCGGGGTACAATGAGCAGTTCTTC. Its translation is CASSLPPPGYNEQFF.

The rearrangement uses TRBV7-3 and TRBJ2-3; 9 nucleotides match TRBD2. The ends lost 5 bases at V and 0 bases at J; junction bases unmatched: 6. The CDR3 is 16 amino acids. The germline V gene has CDR1 SGHTA and CDR2 FQGTGA. The CDR3 sequence is CASSRGLAPSTDTQYF. DNA for the CDR3: TGTGCCAGCAGCCGAGGACTAGCGCCTAGCACAGATACGCAGTATTTT.

The chain uses TRBV30 and TRBJ1-5; D is possibly TRBD1 (5 bases). The CDR3 consists of 14 residues. Deletions cut 1 base from V and 4 bases from J, with 11 bases between. Looked up from germline, CDR1 is GTSNPN and CDR2 is SVGIG (reference sequence). The CDR3 sequence: CAWSDQGWNQPQHF. In DNA form, the CDR3 reads TGTGCCTGGAGTGATCAGGGTTGGAATCAGCCCCAGCATTTT.

This chain connects TRBV6-5 to TRBJ2-7; TRBD2 might be the D (7 bases). Germline loops: CDR1 MNHEY, CDR2 SVGAGI. Trimming stripped 6 bases from V and 7 bases from J, with 19 bases between. The CDR3 sequence is 14 residues long. The CDR3 sequence is CASRGEGGAHEQYF. DNA of the CDR3: TGTGCCAGCAGAGGCGAGGGGGGGGCGCATGAGCAGTACTTC.

The count of this clone is one. This chain connects TRBV6-5 to TRBJ1-4; D not resolved. Between the trimmed V and J ends, which lost 0 bases and 0 bases, there was a span of 5 bases. This CDR3 has 15 residues. Germline V lookup: CDR1 MNHEY, CDR2 SVGAGI. The CDR3 region has the DNA TGTGCCAGCAGTTACTCTGAGGCAACTAATGAAAAACTGTTTTTT. Its translation: CASSYSEATNEKLFF.

With regard to this clone: The junction shows a germline mismatch at one end, possibly a read error. The chain couples TRBV5-1 to TRBJ2-5; 7 nucleotides agree with TRBD2. CDR1 is SGHRS and CDR2 is YFSETQ in the germline V gene. This CDR3 spans 14 amino acids. The CDR3 nucleotides are TGCGCCAGCAACTTGGGAGGGATGGGAGAGACCCAGTACTTC. Amino acid sequence: CASNLGGMGETQYF.

The V call is TRBV9, the J call TRBJ2-5, with 9 positions matching TRBD2. Germline trimming cut 3 bases from V and 5 bases from J; bases unmatched to any gene: 5. CDR1 is SGDLS, CDR2 YYNGEE, per germline. The CDR3 sequence is 14 residues long. This CDR3 reads CASSASGAGETQYF. CDR3 DNA sequence: TGTGCCAGCAGCGCTAGCGGGGCGGGGGAGACCCAGTACTTC.

The rearrangement links TRBV3-1 (or the pseudogene TRBV3-2) to TRBJ2-1; a possible D gene is TRBD1 (6 bases). The ends were cut back, 2 bases at V and 10 bases at J, with 12 bases in the middle. Germline assignment: CDR1 LGHDT and CDR2 YNNKEL (reference sequence). The CDR3 is made up of 13 amino acids. CDR3 coding DNA: TGTGCCAGCAGCCAATTACAGGACAGCGAGCAGTTCTTC. It is translated as CASSQLQDSEQFF.

This chain uses TRBV28 with TRBJ2-7; TRBD1 matches 7 bases. V lost 7 bases and J lost 2; bases outside the gene matches: 11. Looked up from germline, CDR1 is MDHEN and CDR2 is SYDVKM. There are 15 residues in the CDR3. CDR3 loop: CASISIRDSTYEQYF. In DNA form, the CDR3 reads TGTGCCAGCATCTCTATCCGGGACAGTACCTACGAGCAGTACTTC.

V usage is TRBV5-1 and J usage is TRBJ1-1; D gene unclear. The CDR3 sequence is 14 residues long. Germline V gene data show CDR1 as SGHRS and CDR2 as YFSETQ. V gave up 6 bases and J gave up 1 base, with 13 bases separating them. The CDR3 bases are TGCGCCAGCACAGTTTCAGTACCGAACACTGAAGCTTTCTTT. Encoded protein: CASTVSVPNTEAFF.

This clone has a single count. This chain links TRBV2 with TRBJ2-5; D is unresolved. The CDR3 contains 13 residues. V lost 5 bases and J 1 base, leaving 8 bases between the germline ends. Germline CDR1 is SNHLY and CDR2 is FYNNEI. This CDR3 is CASSRLAQETQYF. The CDR3 coding sequence is TGTGCCAGCAGTCGACTTGCCCAAGAGACCCAGTACTTC.

This clone was observed once. The chain joins TRBV6-6 to TRBJ1-5; a weak D match, TRBD1 (5 bases). Per the germline V gene, CDR1 is MNHNY and CDR2 is SVGAGI (reference sequence). The V and J ends lost 6 bases and 7 bases respectively, with 13 bases between them. The CDR3 totals 13 residues. The CDR3 protein is CASSSDSGQPQHF. CDR3 sequence (DNA): TGTGCCAGCAGCTCCGACAGTGGACAGCCCCAGCATTTT.

The chain combines TRBV4-3 with TRBJ2-1; weak D call: TRBD2 (6 bases). Deletions cut 0 bases from V and 0 bases from J, with 18 bases between. Germline CDR1 reads LGHNA; CDR2 reads YSLEER. The CDR3 loop spans 19 amino acids. CDR3: CASSQDLLRLEGSYNEQFF. Written as DNA, the CDR3 is TGCGCCAGCAGCCAAGATCTCTTGCGGCTGGAGGGCTCCTACAATGAGCAGTTCTTC.

The gene calls are TRBV27 and TRBJ2-7; 10 positions match TRBD1. CDR1 and CDR2 (germline): MNHEY, SMNVEV (reference sequence). V lost 3 bases to trimming and J lost 6 bases; unmatched junction nucleotides: 8. This CDR3 contains 15 residues. In nucleotides, the CDR3 is TGTGCCAGCAGTTTTTCCGGGACAGGGGCGGGCGAGCAGTACTTC. This codes for CASSFSGTGAGEQYF.

This chain links TRBV2 with TRBJ1-1; perhaps TRBD1 as D (6 bases). This CDR3 region has 14 residues. CDR1 and CDR2 from the germline V gene are SNHLY and FYNNEI. Trimming stripped 10 bases from V and 0 bases from J, with 15 bases between. CDR3: CATTSEGVNTEAFF. The DNA for the CDR3 is TGTGCCACGACTTCAGAGGGGGTGAACACTGAAGCTTTCTTT.

The V call is TRBV9, the J call TRBJ2-3; D may be TRBD2 (6 bases). CDR3 size: 17 residues. The V end lost 4 bases, the J end lost 0 bases, and 18 bases lay between the germline ends. Germline lookup yields CDR1 SGDLS and CDR2 YYNGEE. CDR3 in DNA: TGTGCCAGCAGCCAGAACCCTCCGGGGGTGAGCACAGATACGCAGTATTTT. This sequence encodes CASSQNPPGVSTDTQYF. Full variable domain (outside the CDR3, taken from reference TRBV9 and TRBJ2-3): DSGVTQTPKHLITATGQRVTLRCSPRSGDLSVYWYQQSLDQGLQFLIQYYNGEERAKGNILERFSAQQFPDLHSELNLSSLELGDSALYFCASSQNPPGVSTDTQYFGPGTRLTVL.

This rearrangement joins TRBV19 to TRBJ2-7, with D unresolved. The V end lost 6 bases, the J end lost 7 bases, and 19 bases lay between the germline ends. There are 14 residues in the CDR3. CDR1 is LNHDA and CDR2 is SQIVND in the germline V gene (reference sequence). DNA of the CDR3: TGTGCCAGTAGGGGCCCAGCCGTCCAGTCGGAGCAGTACTTC. It translates to CASRGPAVQSEQYF.

A remark on this clone: Sequence at one end of the junction differs from germline and may be a read error. V is TRBV7-3 and J is TRBJ2-4, with TRBD1 identical over 7 bases. CDR3 length: 13 amino acids. Germline assignment: CDR1 SGHTA and CDR2 FQGTGA. The CDR3 protein is CASSLTPGTDYNF. The CDR3 DNA reads TGTGCCAGCAGCTTAACCCCCGGGACAGATTATAACTTC. Supplemented by reference TRBV7-3 and TRBJ2-4, the full variable domain reads GAGVSQTPSNKVTEKGKYVELRCDPISGHTALYWYRQSLGQGPEFLIYFQGTGAADDSGLPNDRFFAVRPEGSVSTLKIQRTERGDSAVYLCASSLTPGTDYNFGAGTRLSVL.

V is TRBV2 and J is TRBJ1-5; 9 nucleotides match TRBD1. Looked up from germline, CDR1 is SNHLY and CDR2 is FYNNEI. Trimming removed 11 bases from V and 3 bases from J; junction bases left unmatched: 8. The CDR3 length is 14 residues. Here the CDR3 reads CAGSRDRANQPQHF. Here the CDR3 DNA reads TGTGCCGGATCCCGGGACAGGGCCAATCAGCCCCAGCATTTT.

The genes are TRBV10-2 and TRBJ2-7; TRBD1 matches at 7 bases. The CDR3 totals 15 residues. After removal of 3 bases from V and 3 bases from J, the junction contained 8 bases not matched to a gene. Germline V gives CDR1 WSHSY, CDR2 SAAADI. CDR3 coding DNA: TGCGCCAGCAGTGACTTCACGACAGGGAGCTACGAGCAGTACTTC. Residues: CASSDFTTGSYEQYF.

The genes are TRBV6-5 and TRBJ1-3, with D possibly TRBD1 on 5 matching bases. Between the trimmed V and J ends, which lost 4 bases and 4 bases, there was a span of 11 bases. The CDR3 has 14 residues. Germline V CDR1 and CDR2: MNHEY, SVGAGI. Here the CDR3 DNA reads TGTGCCAGCAGTTCCCGTGGACACGGAAACACCATATATTTT. It codes for CASSSRGHGNTIYF.

This clone was observed a few times. The chain has TRBV11-2 and TRBJ1-2; TRBD1 is a possible D gene (6 bases). V gave up 5 bases and J gave up 8 bases, with 18 bases separating them. The CDR3 extends over 14 amino acids. The germline V gene has CDR1 SGHAT and CDR2 FQNNGV. The CDR3: CASSPWGGHGGYTF. CDR3 in DNA: TGTGCCAGCAGCCCCTGGGGGGGGCATGGCGGCTACACCTTC. The full variable domain, its missing parts supplied by reference TRBV11-2 and TRBJ1-2, is EAGVAQSPRYKIIEKRQSVAFWCNPISGHATLYWYQQILGQGPKLLIQFQNNGVVDDSQLPKDRFSAERLKGVDSTLKIQPAKLEDSAVYLCASSPWGGHGGYTFGSGTRLTVV.

The chain carries TRBV30 and TRBJ2-4; 10 bases fit TRBD1. V was clipped by 5 bases and J by 0 bases; unmatched bases: 4. This CDR3 has 15 residues. The germline CDR1 and CDR2 sequences are GTSNPN and SVGIG (reference sequence). For the CDR3, the DNA is TGTGCCTGGGGACAGGGGGAACTAGCCAAAAACATTCAGTACTTC. It codes for CAWGQGELAKNIQYF.

This clone was counted a single time. The V call is TRBV2, the J call TRBJ1-3; D unclear. V dropped 4 bases and J dropped 0 bases, with 13 bases sitting between them. CDR1 is SNHLY, CDR2 FYNNEI, per germline. The CDR3 totals 16 residues. CDR3: CASSGWLGSSGNTIYF. The DNA of the CDR3 is TGTGCCAGCAGTGGTTGGTTAGGGAGCTCTGGAAACACCATATATTTT.

The rearrangement uses TRBV4-3 and TRBJ1-4; TRBD1 might be the D (5 bases). The V end lost 1 base, the J end lost 8 bases, and 14 bases lay between the germline ends. Looked up from germline, CDR1 is LGHNA and CDR2 is YSLEER. The CDR3 loop spans 15 amino acids. The DNA of the CDR3 is TGCGCCAGCAGCCAAGGGCAGGGTGGGAACGAAAAACTGTTTTTT. Translated: CASSQGQGGNEKLFF.

The V gene is TRBV11-2, the J gene TRBJ2-3; D might be TRBD2 (5 bases). CDR3 length equals 15 residues. Germline lookup yields CDR1 SGHAT and CDR2 FQNNGV. The V gene lost 3 bases and the J gene lost 5 bases, with 15 bases spanning the gap. The CDR3 reads CASSFGVPVGDTQYF. The CDR3 nucleotides read TGTGCCAGCAGCTTCGGGGTCCCGGTAGGAGATACGCAGTATTTT.

The chain uses TRBV7-2 and TRBJ2-5; 12 bases match TRBD1. Trimming took 5 bases from V and 4 from J; bases not matched to a gene: 8. Germline CDR1 is SGHTA and CDR2 is FQGNSA. The CDR3 spans 16 residues. The CDR3 loop is CASSLQGQGAGETQYF. CDR3 bases: TGTGCCAGCAGCCTGCAGGGACAGGGGGCCGGAGAGACCCAGTACTTC.